This TCR beta chain was sequenced during a study of blood T cell repertoires in COVID-19. Germline CDR1 and CDR2: GTSNPN and SVGIG (reference sequence). V was cut by 5 bases and J by 0 bases, with 12 bases left in between. This CDR3 has 14 residues. Sequencing was performed with immunoSEQ multiplex PCR; in TCRdb, only in-frame clones are kept and a portion is missing. This sample has 500,000 or so clones, with approximately 86% found just once. Sequences were obtained from PBMCs or T cells enriched from blood (not recorded which). The TCR was taken from a woman under 30 who had recovered from COVID-19. V usage is TRBV30 and J usage is TRBJ2-3; the D is unclear. Here the CDR3 DNA reads TGTGCCTGGGGTCCATTCACTAGCACAGATACGCAGTATTTT. Encoded protein: CAWGPFTSTDTQYF.